Presented here are 16 T cell receptor beta chains from one specimen sequenced in a study of T cells after yellow fever vaccination. MiXCR, applied by TCRdb to the 5' RACE reads, yields one record per CDR3 protein. The sample lists 250,000 to 300,000 distinct CDR3 sequences; 10% to 15% were seen once. This material consisted of CD4+ T cells sorted from PBMCs, taken 45 days after the yellow fever booster vaccination. These receptors originate from a young man who received the YFV17D yellow fever vaccine.

In this sample, this clonotype turned up many times. J is TRBJ2-1 and V is TRBV18; D call uncertain. CDR3 length: 16 amino acids. The V gene's germline CDR1 is KGHSH and CDR2 LQKENI. V dropped 2 bases and J dropped 0 bases, with 11 bases sitting between them. CDR3 amino acids: CASSPAISNSYNEQFF. The CDR3 DNA is TGTGCCAGCTCACCAGCGATAAGCAACTCCTACAATGAGCAGTTCTTC.

This clonotype occurred a few times. DNA of the CDR3: TGTGCCAGCAGTCTTCAGGGGGTTTTGACTAGCGGGAGTGGAAATGAGCAGTTCTTC. Amino acids: CASSLQGVLTSGSGNEQFF. The chain recombines TRBV3-1 with TRBJ2-1; 12 bases fit TRBD2. Germline V gene sequence: CDR1 LGHDT, CDR2 YNNKEL (reference sequence). V lost 6 bases and J lost 7; bases outside the gene matches: 19. This CDR3 has 19 amino acids.

The V call is TRBV20-1, the J call TRBJ2-1; TRBD2 matches at 11 bases. The CDR3 has 15 amino acids. The V segment lost 4 bases and the J segment 6 bases; nucleotides outside the gene matches: 8. CDR1 and CDR2 from the germline V gene are DFQATT and SNEGSKA (reference sequence). CDR3 nucleotides: TGCAGTGCTAATCTAGCGGGAGGTGCCCTCAATGAGCAGTTCTTC. Encoded protein: CSANLAGGALNEQFF.

The V call is TRBV9, the J call TRBJ2-1, with D unresolved. In germline, CDR1 is SGDLS, CDR2 YYNGEE. The germline V and J ends were trimmed by 5 bases and 10 bases, with 19 bases remaining between them. The CDR3 is 14 residues long. The CDR3 reads CASSPGLTANEQFF. DNA for the CDR3: TGTGCCAGCAGTCCCGGCCTGACCGCCAACGAGCAGTTCTTC.

A few counts support this clonotype. This rearrangement joins TRBV29-1 to TRBJ2-3; D might be TRBD1 or TRBD2, each matching 5 bases. Germline lookup yields CDR1 SQVTM and CDR2 ANQGSEA. The CDR3 extends over 14 amino acids. Trimming removed 6 bases from V and 7 bases from J, with 20 bases in between. CDR3 nucleotides: TGCAGCGTAAAACAGGATAGAGGGGCTCATACGCAGTATTTT. Protein sequence: CSVKQDRGAHTQYF.

This clonotype was counted only a few times. This chain joins TRBV6-2 or TRBV6-3 and TRBJ2-7; D perhaps matches TRBD1 (6 bases). Germline V CDR1 and CDR2: MNHEY, SVGEGT. The V gene lost 7 bases and the J gene lost 2 bases, with 12 bases spanning the gap. The CDR3 runs 13 residues. This CDR3 is CASTFQGTYEQYF. Here the CDR3 DNA reads TGTGCCAGCACATTCCAGGGGACCTACGAGCAGTACTTC.

This clonotype was recorded at least ten times. This chain connects TRBV9 to TRBJ2-4; 8 bases align to TRBD2. CDR1 and CDR2 (germline): SGDLS, YYNGEE. This CDR3 is 15 amino acids long. Germline trimming cut 1 base from V and 5 bases from J; bases unmatched to any gene: 5. CDR3 amino acids: CASSVSPGGENIQYF. In DNA form, the CDR3 reads TGTGCCAGCAGCGTATCACCGGGGGGGGAAAACATTCAGTACTTC.

This chain uses TRBV30 with TRBJ1-5, with 8 positions matching TRBD1. V lost 0 bases and J lost 2; bases outside the gene matches: 0. CDR3 size: 14 residues. CDR1 is GTSNPN and CDR2 is SVGIG in the germline V gene (reference sequence). CDR3 in DNA: TGTGCCTGGAGTGTGGACAGGGGCAATCAGCCCCAGCATTTT. Protein sequence: CAWSVDRGNQPQHF.

In its sample, this clonotype was seen once. V is TRBV9 and J is TRBJ1-1, with TRBD1 matching over 7 bases. After removal of 3 bases from V and 2 bases from J, the junction contained 7 bases not matched to a gene. CDR3 length: 15 amino acids. Germline CDR1 and CDR2: SGDLS and YYNGEE. CDR3 residues: CASSALQGTNTEAFF. The CDR3 DNA is TGTGCCAGCAGCGCCCTACAGGGGACAAACACTGAAGCTTTCTTT.

The CDR3 DNA sequence: TGCGCCAGCAGTGAGTCGATGTCGAACGGGCAGCCCCAGCATTTT. It specifies CASSESMSNGQPQHF. The gene calls are TRBV10-2 and TRBJ1-5; no firm D call. The V gene lost 0 bases and the J gene lost 7 bases, with 13 bases spanning the gap. The CDR3 extends over 15 amino acids. Germline V lookup: CDR1 WSHSY, CDR2 SAAADI.

This clonotype came up a few times. The chain uses TRBV29-1 and TRBJ2-7; D might be TRBD2 (7 bases). CDR3 length: 13 residues. Germline V gives CDR1 SQVTM, CDR2 ANQGSEA. V was clipped by 6 bases and J by 2 bases, with 14 bases between them. The CDR3 is CSVSAGAPYEQYF. The DNA for the CDR3 is TGCAGCGTGAGTGCGGGGGCTCCCTACGAGCAGTACTTC.

This clonotype was found a few times. The chain links TRBV7-9 to TRBJ2-4; the D gene could be TRBD1 or TRBD2 (5 bases each). Per germline, CDR1 SEHNR and CDR2 FQNEAQ (reference sequence). V gave up 5 bases and J gave up 8 bases, with 25 bases separating them. The CDR3 extends over 17 amino acids. DNA for the CDR3: TGTGCCAGCAGCCCCTGGATGGGACGCCCGCCGGGATACATTCAGTACTTC. Translating gives CASSPWMGRPPGYIQYF.

This clonotype was seen more than once but under ten times. The V gene is TRBV6-5, the J gene TRBJ2-4, with D perhaps TRBD1 (5 bases). Trimming shortened V by 0 bases and J by 0 bases, and 9 bases separated the two germline ends. The CDR3 has 16 residues. Germline V gene lookup returns CDR1 MNHEY and CDR2 SVGAGI. CDR3 loop: CASSYSGALAKNIQYF. DNA for the CDR3: TGTGCCAGCAGTTACTCTGGGGCCCTAGCCAAAAACATTCAGTACTTC.

This clonotype showed up many times. The V call is TRBV28, the J call TRBJ2-7, with 8 bases that match TRBD1. V dropped 6 bases and J dropped 3; count of bases not matched to a gene: 7. The CDR3 has 14 residues. Germline-derived CDR1 and CDR2 are MDHEN and SYDVKM. CDR3 residues: CASRTEGQVYEQYF. CDR3 DNA: TGTGCCAGCAGGACGGAGGGACAGGTCTACGAGCAGTACTTC.

This clonotype was found a few times. The chain has TRBV4-3 and TRBJ2-6, with D unresolved. Germline values: CDR1 LGHNA, CDR2 YSLEER. Deletions cut 0 bases from V and 1 base from J, with 4 bases between. The CDR3 is 15 residues long. The CDR3 DNA sequence: TGCGCCAGCAGCCAAGATGGGTCTGGGGCCAACGTCCTGACTTTC. Its protein is CASSQDGSGANVLTF.

V usage is TRBV20-1 and J usage is TRBJ1-6; D gene uncertain. V was shortened by 1 base and J by 0 bases, with 4 bases between the two germline ends. The CDR3 loop spans 14 amino acids. Germline values: CDR1 DFQATT, CDR2 SNEGSKA (reference sequence). The CDR3 nucleotides are TGCAGTGCTAGAGGGAGCTCCTATAATTCACCCCTCCACTTT. Its protein product is CSARGSSYNSPLHF.